The 30 T cell receptor beta chains below were found in one sample sequenced in a study of OX40 agonist ivuxolimab in advanced cancers. Data came from immunoSEQ multiplex PCR; TCRdb stores just in-frame clones and leaves some out. The sample gives about 89,000 clones, more than 75% of which show up once; less than 0.75% is in the top ten. The sample was CD4+ or CD8+ T cells sorted from blood, taken in a trial of the OX40 agonist ivuxolimab. These receptors came from an adult with an advanced solid tumor such as melanoma, head and neck, liver or kidney cancer.

This chain links TRBV6-6 with TRBJ1-1, with D unclear. The V gene's germline CDR1 is MNHNY and CDR2 SVGAGI (reference sequence). The ends were cut back, 5 bases at V and 6 bases at J, with 10 bases in the middle. The CDR3 spans 12 residues. CDR3 loop: CASSLRVAEAFF. DNA of the CDR3: TGTGCCAGCAGTCTCCGAGTCGCTGAAGCTTTCTTT.

This clone was observed a few times. V is TRBV28 and J is TRBJ1-2, with unresolved D. Germline V gene lookup returns CDR1 MDHEN and CDR2 SYDVKM. Trimming shortened V by 6 bases and J by 9 bases, and 11 bases separated the two germline ends. This CDR3 is built from 11 residues. The CDR3 here is CASRLLFRYTF. CDR3 nucleotides: TGTGCCAGCAGACTGCTTTTTCGCTACACCTTC.

The chain links TRBV6-5 to TRBJ2-1; perhaps TRBD2 as D (7 bases). Germline CDR1 and CDR2: MNHEY and SVGAGI. The CDR3 extends over 15 amino acids. Trimming took 7 bases from V and 7 from J, leaving 20 bases between them. The CDR3 bases are TGTGCCAGCACTCCTGAGGCAGGGGAGGGGAATGAGCAGTTCTTC. Its translation is CASTPEAGEGNEQFF.

This chain links TRBV19 with TRBJ2-1, with D perhaps matching TRBD2 (6 bases). The CDR3 length is 14 residues. Looked up from germline, CDR1 is LNHDA and CDR2 is SQIVND (reference sequence). V lost 4 bases, J lost 1 base, and 8 bases lay in between. The CDR3 coding sequence is TGTGCCAGTAGTAGCGGGATTTCCTACAATGAGCAGTTCTTC. Translated, it gives CASSSGISYNEQFF.

The rearrangement uses TRBV6-5 and TRBJ2-1, with 14 bases identical to TRBD2. J gave up 6 bases and V 4 bases, and 2 bases lay outside the gene matches. Germline assignment: CDR1 MNHEY and CDR2 SVGAGI. This CDR3 spans 15 amino acids. The CDR3 bases are TGTGCCAGCAGTTCGGGACTAGCGGGAGTCAATGAGCAGTTCTTC. Its protein product is CASSSGLAGVNEQFF.

The chain recombines TRBV5-1 with TRBJ2-5; TRBD2 matches 10 bases. Germline loops: CDR1 SGHRS, CDR2 YFSETQ. The CDR3 loop spans 17 amino acids. Trimming took 0 bases from V and 5 from J; bases not matched to a gene: 10. CDR3 loop: CASSLGTVAGGRETQYF. The CDR3 coding sequence is TGCGCCAGCAGCTTGGGAACGGTAGCGGGGGGTCGGGAGACCCAGTACTTC.

This chain uses TRBV18 with TRBJ1-1; D uncertain. This CDR3 is 13 amino acids long. V lost 5 bases and J lost 11, with 18 bases in between. Per germline, CDR1 KGHSH and CDR2 LQKENI. The CDR3 spells CASSVGEGLVAFF. Here the CDR3 DNA reads TGTGCCAGCTCAGTCGGTGAAGGGTTGGTGGCTTTCTTT.

This CDR3 is CASSSKDRGYGYTF. CDR3 coding DNA: TGTGCCAGCAGTTCCAAGGACAGGGGTTATGGCTACACCTTC. V gene TRBV6-5 combines with J gene TRBJ1-2, with 9 bases fitting TRBD1. The CDR3 runs 14 residues. Germline values: CDR1 MNHEY, CDR2 SVGAGI. J gave up 5 bases and V 4 bases, and 5 bases lay outside the gene matches.

The chain recombines TRBV28 with TRBJ1-4; D is undetermined. The CDR3 sequence is 15 residues long. Trimming cost V 3 bases and J 2 bases, with 10 bases left between them. The germline V gene encodes CDR1 MDHEN and CDR2 SYDVKM. The CDR3 DNA is TGTGCCAGCAGTTTGGAGAGGAGCACTAATGAAAAACTGTTTTTT. It yields the protein CASSLERSTNEKLFF.

The genes are TRBV7-2 and TRBJ2-3; 7 positions agree with TRBD2. CDR3 length equals 18 residues. The V gene end was trimmed by 0 bases and the J gene end by 3 bases; junction bases not matched to a gene: 12. In germline, CDR1 is SGHTA, CDR2 FQGNSA. CDR3 nucleotides: TGTGCCAGCAGCTTAGCGCTAATCGGCGGGAGAAAGACAGATACGCAGTATTTT. This encodes CASSLALIGGRKTDTQYF.

V gene TRBV2 combines with J gene TRBJ2-3; possible D gene TRBD1, 5 bases. The CDR3 has 14 amino acids. V was pared by 3 bases and J by 0 bases, with 7 bases between. Germline CDR1 SNHLY, CDR2 FYNNEI. The CDR3 DNA sequence: TGTGCCAGCAGTGAGCAGGGAAGCACAGATACGCAGTATTTT. It codes for CASSEQGSTDTQYF.

This chain connects TRBV28 to TRBJ1-2; a weak D match, TRBD1 (6 bases). The V gene lost 7 bases and the J gene lost 1 base, with 10 bases spanning the gap. The V gene's germline CDR1 is MDHEN and CDR2 SYDVKM. The CDR3 consists of 13 residues. CDR3 coding DNA: TGTGCCAGCACTCGGACAGTTAACTATGGCTACACCTTC. This encodes CASTRTVNYGYTF.

This chain uses TRBV28 with TRBJ2-5; D may correspond to TRBD1 or TRBD2 (5 bases each). Germline CDR1 and CDR2: MDHEN and SYDVKM. V gave up 3 bases and J gave up 6 bases, with 11 bases separating them. There are 13 residues in the CDR3. This chain's CDR3 is CASSLGEVKTQYF. DNA for the CDR3: TGTGCCAGCAGTTTGGGGGAAGTGAAGACCCAGTACTTC. Variable domain in full (rest from reference TRBV28 and TRBJ2-5): DVKVTQSSRYLVKRTGEKVFLECVQDMDHENMFWYRQDPGLGLRLIYFSYDVKMKEKGDIPEGYSVSREKKERFSLILESASTNQTSMYLCASSLGEVKTQYFGPGTRLLVL.

Here the CDR3 reads CASSPGQGGNEQFF. The CDR3 DNA reads as TGTGCCAGCAGTCCGGGACAGGGGGGGAATGAGCAGTTCTTC. The gene calls are TRBV2 and TRBJ2-1; 11 bases align to TRBD1. J gave up 7 bases and V 5 bases, and 4 bases lay outside the gene matches. CDR1 SNHLY and CDR2 FYNNEI come from the germline V gene. This CDR3 is built from 14 residues.

The table lists this clone with a count of one. The rearrangement joins TRBV4-3 to TRBJ2-1; D is unclear. Trimming cost V 1 base and J 8 bases, with 9 bases left between them. CDR1 and CDR2 (germline): LGHNA, YSLEER. There are 13 residues in the CDR3. The CDR3 bases are TGCGCCAGCAGCCAAGCTGAAGAGGATGAGCAGTTCTTC. The encoded protein is CASSQAEEDEQFF.

The genes are TRBV18 and TRBJ2-5; tentatively, D is TRBD1 (5 bases). Trimming shortened V by 3 bases and J by 3 bases, and 11 bases separated the two germline ends. From germline, CDR1 is KGHSH and CDR2 LQKENI. The length of the CDR3 is 14 residues. The CDR3 nucleotides are TGTGCCAGCTCACCGGTGGTAGGGGAAGAGACCCAGTACTTC. It is translated as CASSPVVGEETQYF. Together with reference TRBV18 and TRBJ2-5, the CDR3 gives the full variable domain: NAGVMQNPRHLVRRRGQEARLRCSPMKGHSHVYWYRQLPEEGLKFMVYLQKENIIDESGMPKERFSAEFPKEGPSILRIQQVVRGDSAAYFCASSPVVGEETQYFGPGTRLLVL.

The chain employs TRBV7-9 and TRBJ2-3; 7 bases align to TRBD2. Germline lookup yields CDR1 SEHNR and CDR2 FQNEAQ (reference sequence). The CDR3 has 15 amino acids. The trim removed 6 bases at V and 3 bases at J, leaving 9 bases unmatched. CDR3 in amino acids: CASRPPSGRTDTQYF. The CDR3 coding sequence is TGTGCCAGCAGACCCCCTAGCGGAAGAACAGATACGCAGTATTTT.

The rearrangement links TRBV5-4 to TRBJ1-1, with 8 positions matching TRBD1. Germline values: CDR1 SGHNT, CDR2 YYREEE (reference sequence). The CDR3 extends over 13 amino acids. The J segment lost 4 bases and the V segment lost 10 bases, leaving 9 bases of the junction unmatched. The CDR3 region has the DNA TGTGCCTTTCGGACAGGGAACCCCACTGAAGCTTTCTTT. Translating gives CAFRTGNPTEAFF.

This clone is a singleton in its sample. The V call is TRBV6-5, the J call TRBJ2-1, with TRBD2 matching 8 bases. Looked up from germline, CDR1 is MNHEY and CDR2 is SVGAGI. The CDR3 runs 15 residues. J gave up 3 bases and V 6 bases, and 7 bases lay outside the gene matches. The CDR3, as DNA: TGTGCCAGCAGCCGATCTAGCGGGTTCTACAATGAGCAGTTCTTC. As protein: CASSRSSGFYNEQFF.

This clone is a singleton in its sample. This chain links TRBV29-1 with TRBJ2-2; 11 nucleotides match TRBD2. After removal of 4 bases from V and 5 bases from J, the junction contained 9 bases not matched to a gene. The CDR3 spans 16 residues. Germline V gene data show CDR1 as SQVTM and CDR2 as ANQGSEA. The DNA of the CDR3 is TGCAGCGTTGCAACGCTAGCGGGGGGACAAACCGGGGAGCTGTTTTTT. Translated, it gives CSVATLAGGQTGELFF.

This clone occurred once. V usage is TRBV7-2 and J usage is TRBJ2-3; possible D gene TRBD2, 6 bases. CDR3 length equals 15 residues. Germline V CDR1 and CDR2: SGHTA, FQGNSA. V lost 6 bases and J lost 2, with 15 bases in between. CDR3 bases: TGTGCCAGCAGACCTGGCGGGGTCTCCACAGATACGCAGTATTTT. This codes for CASRPGGVSTDTQYF.

This chain links TRBV19 with TRBJ1-6; 10 bases are a match to TRBD1. The CDR3 loop spans 16 amino acids. V was clipped by 4 bases and J by 9 bases; unmatched bases: 9. Germline-derived CDR1 and CDR2 are LNHDA and SQIVND (reference sequence). The CDR3 DNA sequence: TGTGCCAGTAGTAACAGCCCGACAGGGGGCGGTTCACCCCTCCACTTT. The encoded protein is CASSNSPTGGGSPLHF.

J is TRBJ1-2 and V is TRBV7-9, with TRBD1 matching over 8 bases. The J segment lost 5 bases and the V segment lost 3 bases, leaving 8 bases of the junction unmatched. This CDR3 region has 15 residues. CDR1 and CDR2 from the germline V gene are SEHNR and FQNEAQ (reference sequence). For the CDR3, the DNA is TGTGCCAGCAGCTTCTTGCAGGGGGCCGGTTATGGCTACACCTTC. It yields the protein CASSFLQGAGYGYTF.

The chain employs TRBV10-2 and TRBJ2-2; perhaps TRBD1 as D (5 bases). V gave up 3 bases and J gave up 0 bases, with 5 bases separating them. Looked up from germline, CDR1 is WSHSY and CDR2 is SAAADI. The CDR3 length is 14 residues. The CDR3 sequence: CASSEQANTGELFF. CDR3 bases: TGCGCCAGCAGTGAACAGGCGAACACCGGGGAGCTGTTTTTT.

The sample holds one count of this clone. The chain uses TRBV5-1 and TRBJ2-7; D possibly corresponds to TRBD2 (6 bases). This CDR3 is built from 14 residues. Trimming removed 2 bases at V and 2 bases at J, with 11 bases between. Germline assignment: CDR1 SGHRS and CDR2 YFSETQ. For the CDR3, the DNA is TGCGCCAGCAGCTTTTCCGGGGAGGCCTACGAGCAGTACTTC. Its protein product is CASSFSGEAYEQYF.

Regarding this clone: Other DNA sequences in this specimen translate into the identical CDR3. This sequence joins TRBV6-1 and TRBJ1-5; the D is unclear. V was pared by 0 bases and J by 0 bases, with 6 bases between. Germline CDR1 and CDR2: MNHNS and SASEGT. The CDR3 extends over 15 amino acids. CDR3: CASSEAGVSNQPQHF. DNA for the CDR3: TGTGCCAGCAGTGAAGCTGGCGTTAGCAATCAGCCCCAGCATTTT.

The chain links TRBV27 to TRBJ1-6; 7 positions match TRBD1. This CDR3 is 15 amino acids long. V was clipped by 2 bases and J by 7 bases; unmatched bases: 5. CDR1 MNHEY and CDR2 SMNVEV come from the germline V gene (reference sequence). This CDR3 is CASSLPTGRNSPLHF. The CDR3 DNA follows: TGTGCCAGCAGTTTACCGACAGGGCGGAATTCACCCCTCCACTTT.

This clone occurred once. One end of the junction fails to match germline, which may point to a read error. J is TRBJ2-2 and V is TRBV10-3; 12 positions agree with TRBD2. Germline values: CDR1 ENHRY, CDR2 SYGVKD. The CDR3 is 11 amino acids. The DNA for the CDR3 is TGCCTAGCGGGAGGGCCCGGGGAGCTGTTTTTT. Its protein is CLAGGPGELFF.

This chain links TRBV18 with TRBJ2-7, with D hard to call. CDR3 length: 14 amino acids. CDR1 and CDR2 (germline): KGHSH, LQKENI. Trimming stripped 2 bases from V and 7 bases from J, with 15 bases between. The CDR3 loop is CASSPNGPPNEQYF. The CDR3 DNA is TGTGCCAGCTCACCAAATGGGCCCCCTAATGAGCAGTACTTC. The variable domain in full, with the rest retrieved from reference TRBV18 and TRBJ2-7, is NAGVMQNPRHLVRRRGQEARLRCSPMKGHSHVYWYRQLPEEGLKFMVYLQKENIIDESGMPKERFSAEFPKEGPSILRIQQVVRGDSAAYFCASSPNGPPNEQYFGPGTRLTVT.

CDR3 residues: CAWSGRARGDTQYF. The CDR3 DNA reads as TGTGCCTGGAGTGGCCGGGCTCGCGGGGATACGCAGTATTTT. The rearrangement uses TRBV30 and TRBJ2-3; a possible D gene is TRBD2 (5 bases). CDR3 length: 14 amino acids. Germline V lookup: CDR1 GTSNPN, CDR2 SVGIG (reference sequence). Trimming pared 1 base from V and 6 bases from J, leaving 14 bases between.